This T cell receptor (beta chain) comes out of a study of OX40 agonist ivuxolimab in advanced cancers. Autoimmune disease history or systemic immunosuppression led to patients being barred. Profiled with immunoSEQ multiplex PCR; TCRdb holds only in-frame clones, not every one. The table lists more than 45,000 clones, 88% of them singletons, with less than 9.5% in the top ten. Germline values: CDR1 SGHAT, CDR2 FQNNGV. This CDR3 region has 16 residues. V lost 5 bases and J 2 bases, leaving 16 bases between the germline ends. Study results and limitations: At 0.1 to 3.0 mg/kg, clonal expansion of CD4+ and CD8+ blood T cells had occurred by week 6. The investigators did not determine what antigen specificity the expanded peripheral T cells had.

A note on this clone: Its antigen is unidentified.

The clonotype originates from an adult with an advanced solid tumor such as melanoma, head and neck, liver or kidney cancer. The sample in question was CD4+ or CD8+ T cells sorted from blood, obtained in a trial of the OX40 agonist ivuxolimab. The J gene is TRBJ2-1, the V gene TRBV11-2; weak D call: TRBD2 (6 bases). CDR3 DNA sequence: TGTGCCAGCAGCCTGGGCGGGAAGGTCCCCTACAATGAGCAGTTCTTC. Its translation: CASSLGGKVPYNEQFF.